The source of this T cell receptor beta chain is a study of neurological immune-mediated disorders. This clonotype was detected ten times or more. Each CDR3 protein gets one entry after TCRdb re-called the 5' RACE reads with MiXCR. The sample lists tens of thousands of distinct CDR3 sequences, 3.4% occurring once. Trimming took 4 bases from V and 8 from J, leaving 8 bases between them. The CDR3 loop spans 11 amino acids. Germline CDR1 SGHRS, CDR2 YFSETQ. The source material was PBMCs. The chain recombines TRBV5-1 with TRBJ2-3; D not certain. The sequence was collected from a man aged 35-49 years with multiple sclerosis. The CDR3 bases are TGCGCCAGCAGCGACTTGGGTACGCAGTATTTT. As protein: CASSDLGTQYF.